This T cell receptor (beta chain) was sequenced in a study of blood T cell repertoires in COVID-19. This CDR3 comprises 15 residues. V lost 3 bases, J lost 7 bases, and 16 bases lay in between. Germline lookup yields CDR1 SGDLS and CDR2 YYNGEE. Using immunoSEQ multiplex PCR, the repertoire was profiled, and TCRdb retains in-frame clones only, with some absent. The data contain about 100,000 clones, approximately 85% of them singletons. This clonotype was sampled from a man in his forties with active or convalescent COVID-19. V is TRBV9 and J is TRBJ2-2, with D possibly TRBD1 on 6 matching bases. Sequences were obtained from peripheral blood. CDR3 nucleotides: TGTGCCAGCAGCGCAGACGACAGGTTGGGCGGGGAGCTGTTTTTT. This codes for CASSADDRLGGELFF.